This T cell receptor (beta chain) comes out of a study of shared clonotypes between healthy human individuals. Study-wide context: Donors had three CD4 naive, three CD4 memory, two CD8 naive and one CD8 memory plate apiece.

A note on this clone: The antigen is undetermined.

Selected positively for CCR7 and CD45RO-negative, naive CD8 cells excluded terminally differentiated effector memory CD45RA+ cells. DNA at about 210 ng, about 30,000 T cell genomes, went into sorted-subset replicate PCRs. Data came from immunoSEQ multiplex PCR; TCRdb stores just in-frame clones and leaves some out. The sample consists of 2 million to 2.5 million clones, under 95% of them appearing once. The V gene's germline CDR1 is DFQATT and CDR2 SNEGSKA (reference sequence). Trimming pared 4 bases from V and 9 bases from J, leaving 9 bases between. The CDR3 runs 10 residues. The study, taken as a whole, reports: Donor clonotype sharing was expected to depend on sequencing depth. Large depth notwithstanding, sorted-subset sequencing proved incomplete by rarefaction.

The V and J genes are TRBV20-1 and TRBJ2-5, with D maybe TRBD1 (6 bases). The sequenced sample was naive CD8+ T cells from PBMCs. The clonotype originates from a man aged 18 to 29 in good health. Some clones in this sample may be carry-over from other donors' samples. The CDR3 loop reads CSAIPGAQYF. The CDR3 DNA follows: TGCAGTGCTATCCCAGGGGCCCAGTACTTC.